The next 24 T cell receptor beta chains were all read from a single sample in a study of blood T cell repertoires in COVID-19. TCRdb's copy holds only in-frame clones and misses some; the assay was immunoSEQ multiplex PCR. This sample carries about 150,000 clones, around 90% of them seen once, and the ten largest clones take approximately 0.59%. Input material: peripheral blood. Receptors originate from a middle-aged man with acute or convalescent COVID-19.

The chain employs TRBV5-5 and TRBJ2-3; 10 nucleotides align to TRBD2. V shed 2 bases and J 3 bases; nucleotides not matched to a gene: 0. The V gene's germline CDR1 is SGHKS and CDR2 YYEKEE (reference sequence). This CDR3 has 14 amino acids. The chain's CDR3 is CASSFSGGTDTQYF. As DNA, the CDR3 is TGTGCCAGCAGCTTTAGCGGGGGGACAGATACGCAGTATTTT.

The rearrangement links TRBV24-1 to TRBJ2-2; possible D gene TRBD1, 5 bases. V was clipped by 9 bases and J by 7 bases, with 11 bases between them. CDR1 is KGHDR, CDR2 SFDVKD, per germline. There are 12 residues in the CDR3. The CDR3 loop is CATGQQGGELFF. The CDR3 DNA reads TGTGCCACCGGCCAGCAGGGCGGGGAGCTGTTTTTT.

The V gene is TRBV2, the J gene TRBJ1-1; 7 positions agree with TRBD1. The CDR3 loop spans 14 amino acids. Germline assignment: CDR1 SNHLY and CDR2 FYNNEI. The V segment lost 6 bases and the J segment 1 base; nucleotides outside the gene matches: 5. This CDR3 reads CASRGTVRNTEAFF. The CDR3 nucleotides read TGTGCCAGCAGGGGGACAGTCAGGAACACTGAAGCTTTCTTT.

The chain is built from TRBV6-5 and TRBJ1-1; tentative D call: TRBD1 (6 bases). Looked up from germline, CDR1 is MNHEY and CDR2 is SVGAGI. This CDR3 is 14 amino acids long. Between the trimmed V and J ends, which lost 4 bases and 0 bases, there was a span of 9 bases. As DNA, the CDR3 is TGTGCCAGCAGTTCAGGACAGCTGAACACTGAAGCTTTCTTT. Protein product: CASSSGQLNTEAFF.

V is TRBV10-3 and J is TRBJ1-5, with D perhaps TRBD1 (5 bases). The CDR3 contains 14 residues. Germline CDR1 is ENHRY and CDR2 is SYGVKD. V was shortened by 10 bases and J by 2 bases, with 15 bases between the two germline ends. The DNA of the CDR3 is TGTGCCACCCTTCAGGGCACCGGCAATCAGCCCCAGCATTTT. The encoded protein is CATLQGTGNQPQHF.

This clone was counted a single time. This chain joins TRBV29-1 and TRBJ2-1; possible D gene TRBD2, 5 bases. CDR3 length: 13 amino acids. Germline CDR1 is SQVTM and CDR2 is ANQGSEA. V was trimmed by 4 bases and J by 0 bases, leaving 7 bases between them. CDR3 in DNA: TGCAGCGTTGTAACTAGCTCCTACAATGAGCAGTTCTTC. This encodes CSVVTSSYNEQFF.

The chain recombines TRBV3-1 (or the pseudogene TRBV3-2) with TRBJ1-5, with TRBD1 matching 12 bases. Germline V gene sequence: CDR1 LGHDT, CDR2 YNNKEL (reference sequence). With 6 bases clipped from V and 6 bases from J, the junction kept 6 bases outside the gene matches. CDR3 length equals 15 residues. In nucleotides, the CDR3 is TGTGCCAGCAGTCCCGGGACAGGGGGCTCTCAGCCCCAGCATTTT. It encodes CASSPGTGGSQPQHF.

The chain employs TRBV16 and TRBJ2-4; TRBD1 is a possible D gene (5 bases). V was trimmed by 3 bases and J by 1 base, leaving 13 bases between them. The CDR3 is 16 residues long. Germline CDR1 is KGHSY and CDR2 is FQNENV. CDR3: CASSHPRKGAKNIQYF. CDR3 DNA: TGTGCCAGCAGCCACCCCCGCAAGGGGGCCAAAAACATTCAGTACTTC.

This clone was seen a handful of times. The CDR3 sequence: CASSTGQSPTEAFF. The CDR3 DNA reads TGCGCCAGCAGCACGGGACAGTCACCCACTGAAGCTTTCTTT. The V call is TRBV5-1, the J call TRBJ1-1; 7 positions match TRBD1. CDR1 and CDR2 (germline): SGHRS, YFSETQ. The CDR3 runs to 14 residues. J gave up 4 bases and V 4 bases, and 7 bases lay outside the gene matches.

The chain combines TRBV7-3 with TRBJ2-1; 9 bases agree with TRBD2. In germline, CDR1 is SGHTA, CDR2 FQGTGA. The length of the CDR3 is 14 residues. With V trimmed by 6 bases and J by 0 bases, 0 bases remained unmatched. The CDR3 DNA follows: TGTGCCAGCAGTAGCGGGAGCTCCTACAATGAGCAGTTCTTC. It is translated as CASSSGSSYNEQFF.

This clone appeared a single time. The chain couples TRBV19 to TRBJ2-3, with a weak D call TRBD1 (6 bases). The germline V and J ends were trimmed by 5 bases and 2 bases, with 23 bases remaining between them. This CDR3 has 18 amino acids. The germline V gene has CDR1 LNHDA and CDR2 SQIVND (reference sequence). The CDR3 is CASSPRVRQGTFTDTQYF. The CDR3 coding sequence is TGTGCCAGTAGTCCGAGAGTCAGGCAGGGGACCTTCACAGATACGCAGTATTTT.

The chain recombines TRBV2 with TRBJ2-3, with TRBD2 identical over 9 bases. This CDR3 is built from 17 residues. The V segment lost 3 bases and the J segment 7 bases; nucleotides outside the gene matches: 14. In germline, CDR1 is SNHLY, CDR2 FYNNEI. The CDR3 here is CASSDRLAGTVPYTQYF. The CDR3 region has the DNA TGTGCCAGCAGTGACAGGCTAGCGGGAACAGTTCCCTATACGCAGTATTTT.

The CDR3 protein is CASNPTGLNTGELFF. Here the CDR3 DNA reads TGTGCCAGCAACCCGACAGGGTTGAACACCGGGGAGCTGTTTTTT. This chain joins TRBV6-2 or TRBV6-3 and TRBJ2-2; 7 nucleotides align to TRBD1. V shed 7 bases, J shed 1 base, and the junction held 6 bases outside the gene matches. CDR3 size: 15 residues. Germline V gene data show CDR1 as MNHEY and CDR2 as SVGEGT.

The chain recombines TRBV30 with TRBJ2-6; D not resolved. The CDR3 sequence is 13 residues long. The germline CDR1 and CDR2 sequences are GTSNPN and SVGIG (reference sequence). Trimming stripped 3 bases from V and 11 bases from J, with 14 bases between. The DNA of the CDR3 is TGTGCCTGGAGGTTGAGTAGCATCGACGTCCTGACTTTC. Translated, it gives CAWRLSSIDVLTF.

This chain links TRBV2 with TRBJ1-2; D not resolved. CDR1 and CDR2 from the germline V gene are SNHLY and FYNNEI. The CDR3 contains 15 residues. V gave up 3 bases and J gave up 4 bases, with 15 bases separating them. The CDR3 reads CASSDKNRVAYGYTF. Written as DNA, the CDR3 is TGTGCCAGCAGTGATAAAAATCGGGTGGCCTATGGCTACACCTTC.

The rearrangement links TRBV6-1 to TRBJ2-1; tentatively, D is TRBD2 (6 bases). The CDR3 covers 17 residues. Germline loops: CDR1 MNHNS, CDR2 SASEGT. Trimming cost V 1 base and J 2 bases, with 15 bases left between them. The CDR3 sequence is CASSEETGGVAYNEQFF. For the CDR3, the DNA is TGTGCCAGCAGTGAAGAAACCGGCGGGGTAGCCTACAATGAGCAGTTCTTC.

The chain recombines TRBV5-8 with TRBJ2-7, with D perhaps matching TRBD1 (5 bases). V dropped 5 bases and J dropped 4 bases, with 13 bases sitting between them. The CDR3 contains 13 residues. Germline V gene sequence: CDR1 SGHTS, CDR2 YDEGEE. CDR3 region: CASRRLQGYEQYF. In DNA form, the CDR3 reads TGTGCCAGCAGACGCCTGCAGGGTTACGAGCAGTACTTC.

The rearrangement uses TRBV18 and TRBJ1-1; D is unclear. Per the germline V gene, CDR1 is KGHSH and CDR2 is LQKENI. The CDR3 length is 13 residues. V gave up 3 bases and J gave up 3 bases, with 8 bases separating them. CDR3 region: CASSPLRDTEAFF. DNA for the CDR3: TGTGCCAGCTCACCCCTCCGGGACACTGAAGCTTTCTTT.

The chain employs TRBV7-2 and TRBJ2-7, with D perhaps matching TRBD1 (6 bases). V lost 1 base, J lost 6 bases, and 7 bases lay in between. The CDR3 extends over 12 amino acids. The V gene's germline CDR1 is SGHTA and CDR2 FQGNSA. CDR3 amino acids: CASSLDRAEQYV. In DNA, the CDR3 is TGTGCCAGCAGCTTAGACAGGGCCGAGCAGTACGTC.

The V gene is TRBV5-1, the J gene TRBJ2-3; a possible D gene is TRBD1 (5 bases). CDR3 length: 15 residues. Trimming took 0 bases from V and 2 from J, leaving 10 bases between them. Per germline, CDR1 SGHRS and CDR2 YFSETQ. CDR3 DNA sequence: TGCGCCAGCAGCTTGGGACAGCCTCCCACAGATACGCAGTATTTT. It translates to CASSLGQPPTDTQYF.

The CDR3 DNA follows: TGTGCCAGCAGCGACTACAGGGGGCGTGACACCCCGAACACCGGGGAGCTGTTTTTT. Translating it yields CASSDYRGRDTPNTGELFF. V gene TRBV7-8 combines with J gene TRBJ2-2, with 9 nucleotides matching TRBD1. Per germline, CDR1 SGHVS and CDR2 FQNEAQ. With 5 bases clipped from V and 0 bases from J, the junction kept 13 bases outside the gene matches. The CDR3 sequence is 19 residues long. The whole variable domain, filled in from reference TRBV7-8 and TRBJ2-2, reads GAGVSQSPRYKVAKRGQDVALRCDPISGHVSLFWYQQALGQGPEFLTYFQNEAQLDKSGLPSDRFFAERPEGSVSTLKIQRTQQEDSAVYLCASSDYRGRDTPNTGELFFGEGSRLTVL.

The chain employs TRBV7-3 and TRBJ2-3; TRBD1 might be the D (6 bases). This CDR3 is built from 16 residues. Germline CDR1 is SGHTA and CDR2 is FQGTGA. The V end lost 5 bases, the J end lost 0 bases, and 15 bases lay between the germline ends. Written as DNA, the CDR3 is TGTGCCAGCAGCCCCCAGACAGGATTTAGCACAGATACGCAGTATTTT. Protein sequence: CASSPQTGFSTDTQYF.

V gene TRBV5-8 combines with J gene TRBJ2-2; TRBD2 is a possible D gene (5 bases). Trimming took 3 bases from V and 6 from J, leaving 6 bases between them. Per the germline V gene, CDR1 is SGHTS and CDR2 is YDEGEE. CDR3 size: 12 residues. The DNA for the CDR3 is TGTGCCAGCAGCTGGGAGCCCGGGGAGCTGTTTTTT. Encoded protein: CASSWEPGELFF.

This clone occurred once. V is TRBV6-5 and J is TRBJ1-2, with D uncertain. The length of the CDR3 is 11 residues. CDR1 is MNHEY and CDR2 is SVGAGI in the germline V gene. The V end lost 9 bases, the J end lost 2 bases, and 7 bases lay between the germline ends. The CDR3 region is CASTQNYGYTF. The CDR3 region has the DNA TGTGCCAGTACACAAAACTATGGCTACACCTTC.